Listed below are T cell receptor beta chains from one sample, sequenced in a study of blood T cell repertoires in COVID-19. Profiling relied on immunoSEQ multiplex PCR, and the TCRdb table lists in-frame clones only, not all of them. Altogether about 220,000 clones are present, roughly nine tenths being singletons, with the ten largest covering about 1.9%. The sequenced sample consisted of peripheral blood. These receptors were collected from a man in his forties with active or convalescent COVID-19. Both conserved end residues are trimmed from each CDR3.

>TRBV2|TRBJ1-5|12
ASSVGEGNQPQH
>TRBV3-1/TRBV3-2|TRBJ1-2|13
ASSQDRKLYYGYT
>TRBV5-1|TRBJ2-2|12
ASSLVVDTGELF
>TRBV27|TRBJ1-4|14
ASSLSPGQGNEKLF
>TRBV9|TRBJ1-2|11
ASRKTSGYGYT
>TRBV4-1|TRBJ2-3|16
ASSPRWGLAGGGDTQY
>TRBV19|TRBJ1-4|14
ASSPRWTDSYEKLF
>TRBV10-1|TRBJ2-7|13
ASSFGLAATYEQY
>TRBV7-2|TRBJ1-2|12
ASRVGADNYGYT
>TRBV12-5|TRBJ2-2|13
ASGSDTGGNGELF
>TRBV28|TRBJ2-1|16
ASSSPRLAGGPYNEQF
>TRBV24-1|TRBJ2-7|10
ATSGGRGEQY
>TRBV7-6|TRBJ2-7|19
ASSLALPFTRSGGPFSEQY
>TRBV13|TRBJ1-6|12
ASSWDRAFSPLH
>TRBV6-5|TRBJ2-7|13
ASTGTSGSSYEQY
>TRBV3-1/TRBV3-2|TRBJ1-4|15
ASSQVLKGVTNEKLF
>TRBV9|TRBJ1-2|12
ASSVRGNIIGYT
>TRBV7-3|TRBJ1-5|13
ASSSQGHGNQPQH
>TRBV6-6|TRBJ1-1|13
ASSYSGTGVSEAF
>TRBV19|TRBJ2-7|12
ASSIWGRRDEQY
>TRBV2|TRBJ1-5|13
ASSYDRGPNQPQH
>TRBV25-1|TRBJ1-2|11
ASSGRTVYGYT
>TRBV28|TRBJ1-2|14
ASSLTGGQGNYGYT
>TRBV2|TRBJ1-1|11
ATRVEANTEAF
>TRBV27|TRBJ2-4|13
ASSLGTLAKNIQY
>TRBV11-3|TRBJ2-2|11
ASSSAWSGELF
>TRBV29-1|TRBJ1-1|16
SGFLASTGGLMNTEAF
>TRBV6-2/TRBV6-3|TRBJ2-7|15
ASSYSRRPGQSGEQY
>TRBV9|TRBJ1-1|10
ASSRGNTEAF
>TRBV4-1|TRBJ2-7|15
ASSQGYPAGGLGEQY
>TRBV25-1|TRBJ2-2|13
ASSPWTGNTGELF
>TRBV19|TRBJ1-6|12
ASSRDNGNSPLH
>TRBV7-6|TRBJ2-6|13
ASTGGSSGANVLT